This T cell receptor beta chain was recorded in a study of blood T cell repertoires in COVID-19. Germline values: CDR1 MDHEN, CDR2 SYDVKM. This CDR3 is built from 14 residues. The V segment lost 3 bases and the J segment 8 bases; nucleotides outside the gene matches: 6. Profiled with immunoSEQ multiplex PCR; TCRdb holds only in-frame clones, not every one. The sample lists some 300,000 clones, 90% occurring once. Followed longitudinally, the Seattle patients had been enrolled during active infection. The receptor's source is a middle-aged woman with COVID-19, enrolled during active disease. Sequencing was carried out using peripheral blood. The chain joins TRBV28 to TRBJ1-2; 10 nucleotides match TRBD1. This chain's CDR3 is CASSFGTGARGYTF. CDR3 coding DNA: TGTGCCAGCAGTTTCGGGACAGGGGCCCGGGGCTACACCTTC.